The 20 T cell receptor beta chains below come from one sample, sequenced in a study of Tregs in tolerant kidney transplant recipients. Repertoires were generated with immunoSEQ multiplex PCR, while TCRdb's copy carries only in-frame clones and drops some. Its listing shows roughly 48,000 clones. Sequenced here: CD4+ T cells from blood, sampled before the transplant. These receptors were taken from a human donor who received a combined kidney and bone marrow transplant.

Comment on this clone: The sequenced fragment ends 3 residues before the CDR3 boundary, so the rest is inferred from the germline J gene. The chain combines TRBV5-1 with TRBJ2-3; 8 nucleotides line up with TRBD2. This CDR3 comprises 14 residues. V trimming: 4 bases; J trimming: 3 bases; junction bases outside the gene matches: 4. Germline V gene data show CDR1 as SGHRS and CDR2 as YFSETQ. Incomplete CDR3 DNA: TGCGCCAGCAGCACCAGCGGGAGTACAGATACG. It encodes CASSTSGSTDT. The CDR3 as a whole reads CASSTSGSTDTQYF.

Regarding this clone: The read ends 3 residues shy of where the CDR3 ends; the end is completed using the germline J gene. The gene calls are TRBV20-1 and TRBJ2-3, with 9 bases that match TRBD2. Per germline, CDR1 DFQATT and CDR2 SNEGSKA (reference sequence). The CDR3 consists of 15 residues. The CDR3 DNA, read in part, is TGCAGTGCTACCCCCTTAGCGGGGGCCCTTCATGCG. Its translation: CSATPLAGALHA. The complete CDR3 protein is CSATPLAGALHAQYF.

A remark on this clone: The sequence runs out 3 residues before the end of the CDR3; the remainder is reconstructed from the germline J gene. J is TRBJ2-3 and V is TRBV5-8; TRBD1 might be the D (6 bases). The CDR3 has 15 amino acids. The germline gives CDR1 SGHTS, CDR2 YDEGEE. V gave up 2 bases and J gave up 2 bases, with 12 bases separating them. The sequenced part of the CDR3 DNA is TGTGCCAGCAGCTTAGGGGACACATACACAGATACG. It translates to CASSLGDTYTDT. The whole CDR3 protein reads CASSLGDTYTDTQYF.

As regards this clone: From the germline J gene comes the end of the CDR3, since the read stops 3 residues before it. The chain recombines TRBV20-1 with TRBJ2-3; 8 nucleotides match TRBD2. Losses at the gene ends were 1 base for V and 5 bases for J; bases not matched to a gene: 14. CDR3 length: 17 residues. CDR1 is DFQATT, CDR2 SNEGSKA, per germline (reference sequence). The CDR3 bases that were read are TGCAGTGCTAGAGTGTACCCAAGAAGCGGGAGCGGAGATACG. Amino acid sequence: CSARVYPRSGSGDT. The entire CDR3 protein is CSARVYPRSGSGDTQYF.

A note on this clone: The read terminates 3 residues ahead of where the CDR3 ends, so the germline J gene completes it. V is TRBV20-1 and J is TRBJ2-3; 9 positions match TRBD1. The CDR3 is 13 residues long. Germline CDR1 reads DFQATT; CDR2 reads SNEGSKA (reference sequence). V lost 6 bases to trimming and J lost 3 bases; unmatched junction nucleotides: 4. CDR3 sequence: CSAGQGGTDTQYF. CDR3 bases read: TGCAGTGCGGGACAGGGAGGTACAGATACG.

A note on this clone: The read ends 3 residues early relative to the CDR3; the germline J gene fills the gap. J is TRBJ2-7 and V is TRBV20-1; 9 bases fit TRBD1. Losses at the gene ends were 7 bases for V and 0 bases for J; bases not matched to a gene: 10. The CDR3 is made up of 15 amino acids. Germline CDR1 reads DFQATT; CDR2 reads SNEGSKA (reference sequence). This chain's CDR3 is CSVQTGTGTSYEQYF. The CDR3 DNA, read in part, is TGCAGTGTCCAAACCGGGACAGGGACCTCCTACGAG.

Concerning this clone itself: The read falls 3 residues short of the CDR3 end, and the missing part is taken from the germline J gene. The chain employs TRBV10-3 and TRBJ1-5; TRBD1 matches 8 bases. This CDR3 comprises 15 residues. The germline gives CDR1 ENHRY, CDR2 SYGVKD. V lost 5 bases, J lost 2 bases, and 5 bases stayed unmatched. The CDR3: CAISLSGGGNQPQHF. Incomplete CDR3 DNA: TGTGCCATCAGTCTTTCAGGGGGCGGCAATCAGCCC.

As for this clone: The sequence runs out 3 residues before the end of the CDR3; the remainder is reconstructed from the germline J gene. The J gene is TRBJ2-1, the V gene TRBV7-3; 11 nucleotides line up with TRBD1. This CDR3 has 15 amino acids. Trimming at V came to 4 bases and at J to 6 bases, leaving 5 bases not matched to a gene. Germline assignment: CDR1 SGHTA and CDR2 FQGTGA. The sequenced part of the CDR3 DNA is TGTGCCAGCAGCTCCGCCGGGACAGGGGGCAATGAG. Encoded protein: CASSSAGTGGNE. The entire CDR3 protein is CASSSAGTGGNEQFF.

In the case of this clone: Read coverage stops 3 residues before the CDR3 terminus; the germline J gene supplies the remainder. The chain couples TRBV20-1 to TRBJ1-2; D remains unclear. The V gene's germline CDR1 is DFQATT and CDR2 SNEGSKA (reference sequence). CDR3 length: 13 amino acids. The covered CDR3 bases are TGCAGTGCTAGAGATGGAACAGCCCTGGGC. Translated: CSARDGTALG. Given in full, the CDR3 is CSARDGTALGYTF.

As for this clone: The DNA ends 3 residues before the CDR3 does, and the rest of the CDR3 is filled in from the germline J gene. The chain uses TRBV7-9 and TRBJ2-3; D is undetermined. The ends were cut back, 3 bases at V and 1 base at J, with 11 bases in the middle. Germline lookup yields CDR1 SEHNR and CDR2 FQNEAQ (reference sequence). CDR3 length: 15 residues. The DNA read from the CDR3 is TGTGCCAGCAGCTTGTCTAGTCATGGCACAGATACG. Its translation: CASSLSSHGTDT. The whole CDR3 sequence is CASSLSSHGTDTQYF.

Turning to this clone: The observed sequence ends 3 residues before the CDR3 terminus, with the missing tail filled in from the germline J gene. This chain joins TRBV20-1 and TRBJ2-3, with D possibly being TRBD2 (6 bases). Trimming cost V 3 bases and J 4 bases, with 17 bases left between them. In germline, CDR1 is DFQATT, CDR2 SNEGSKA (reference sequence). The CDR3 spans 15 residues. The CDR3 is CSASPGTSNPDTQYF. Incomplete CDR3 DNA: TGCAGTGCTAGTCCCGGGACTTCAAATCCAGATACG.

As concerns this clone: Read coverage stops 3 residues before the CDR3 terminus; the germline J gene supplies the remainder. The rearrangement joins TRBV30 to TRBJ2-7; 8 bases are a match to TRBD2. The CDR3 runs 12 residues. The J segment lost 3 bases and the V segment lost 6 bases, leaving 4 bases of the junction unmatched. CDR1 is GTSNPN and CDR2 is SVGIG in the germline V gene (reference sequence). The CDR3 DNA, read in part, is TGTGCCTGTTCTAGCGGGTTCTACGAG. It yields the protein CACSSGFYE. The complete CDR3 protein is CACSSGFYEQYF.

Concerning this clone: From the germline J gene comes the end of the CDR3, since the read stops 3 residues before it. The chain has TRBV5-1 and TRBJ1-1; possibly TRBD1 for D (6 bases). CDR1 is SGHRS, CDR2 YFSETQ, per germline. Trimming took 4 bases from V and 5 from J, leaving 9 bases between them. The CDR3 consists of 12 residues. CDR3 DNA (partial): TGCGCCAGCAGCGCACAGGGAACTGAA. Its protein product is CASSAQGTE. The whole CDR3 sequence is CASSAQGTEAFF.

Worth noting for this clone: The CDR3 goes on 3 residues after the read ends, and that part is filled in from the germline J gene. The chain recombines TRBV30 with TRBJ2-1; D unresolved. The germline gives CDR1 GTSNPN, CDR2 SVGIG (reference sequence). This CDR3 region has 10 residues. V shed 4 bases and J shed 6 bases, with 4 bases lying between them. This CDR3 is CAWKGNEQFF. The sequenced CDR3 bases are TGTGCCTGGAAGGGCAATGAG.

In regard to this clone: With the read ending 3 residues before the CDR3 end, the germline J gene is used to fill in that end. The rearrangement uses TRBV19 and TRBJ2-7, with 8 bases matching TRBD1. V lost 6 bases to trimming and J lost 0 bases; unmatched junction nucleotides: 4. Germline V gene data show CDR1 as LNHDA and CDR2 as SQIVND (reference sequence). This CDR3 spans 14 amino acids. The sequenced part of the CDR3 DNA is TGTGCCAGTAGCAGGACAGGGCCCTCCTACGAG. It is translated as CASSRTGPSYE. The full CDR3 protein reads CASSRTGPSYEQYF.

CDR3 bases read: TGTGCCAGTAGTAAAAATCCGGGACAGGGGCGAACTAACACCTATGGC. Its translation is CASSKNPGQGRTNTYG. The whole CDR3 is CASSKNPGQGRTNTYGYTF. The chain combines TRBV19 with TRBJ1-2; TRBD1 aligns across 10 bases. The CDR3 is cut off 3 residues early in the read; its end comes from the germline J gene. CDR1 and CDR2 (germline): LNHDA, SQIVND (reference sequence). V shed 4 bases, J shed 4 bases, and the junction held 18 bases outside the gene matches. The CDR3 sequence is 19 residues long. Looking up the rest from reference TRBV19 and TRBJ1-2 gives the full variable domain: DGGITQSPKYLFRKEGQNVTLSCEQNLNHDAMYWYRQDPGQGLRLIYYSQIVNDFQKGDIAEGYSVSREKKESFPLTVTSAQKNPTAFYLCASSKNPGQGRTNTYGYTFGSGTRLTVV.

CDR3 DNA (partial): TGCGCCAGCACCCACAGGGGAGAAAAA. Translation gives CASTHRGEK. The CDR3 as a whole reads CASTHRGEKLFF. V gene TRBV10-2 combines with J gene TRBJ1-4; 7 bases map to TRBD1. Read sequence stops 3 residues before the CDR3 end, and the germline J gene provides the missing end. Germline V gives CDR1 WSHSY, CDR2 SAAADI. The ends lost 7 bases at V and 8 bases at J; junction bases unmatched: 4. The CDR3 is 12 residues long.

Turning to this clone: The read finishes 3 residues shy of the CDR3 end, and the germline J gene is used to complete it. The J gene is TRBJ2-3, the V gene TRBV5-1, with a tentative D call TRBD2 (6 bases). With 4 bases removed from V and 3 bases from J, the gap between germline ends came to 6 bases. CDR3 length equals 12 residues. Germline lookup yields CDR1 SGHRS and CDR2 YFSETQ. The CDR3 bases that were read are TGCGCCAGCAGCGCGGGGACAGATACG. Translating gives CASSAGTDT. The full CDR3 protein is CASSAGTDTQYF.

For this clone: The read finishes 3 residues shy of the CDR3 end, and the germline J gene is used to complete it. The chain links TRBV30 to TRBJ2-3, with 12 bases matching TRBD2. Trimming cost V 5 bases and J 2 bases; bases outside gene matches: 11. The CDR3 runs 17 residues. Germline-derived CDR1 and CDR2 are GTSNPN and SVGIG (reference sequence). The CDR3: CAWGPGRTSGTTDTQYF. The CDR3 DNA, read in part, is TGTGCCTGGGGCCCCGGGAGGACTAGCGGGACCACAGATACG. Combining the CDR3 with reference TRBV30 and TRBJ2-3 gives the whole variable domain SQTIHQWPATLVQPVGSPLSLECTVEGTSNPNLYWYRQAAGRGLQLLFYSVGIGQISSEVPQNLSASRPQDRQFILSSKKLLLSDSGFYLCAWGPGRTSGTTDTQYFGPGTRLTVL.

As regards this clone: The sequence runs out 3 residues before the end of the CDR3; the remainder is reconstructed from the germline J gene. The rearrangement uses TRBV20-1 and TRBJ2-3; 7 positions match TRBD2. Germline V gene lookup returns CDR1 DFQATT and CDR2 SNEGSKA (reference sequence). J lost 5 bases, V lost 6 bases, and 5 bases had no gene match. CDR3 length equals 12 residues. This CDR3 is CSAPRTRDTQYF. The DNA read from the CDR3 is TGCAGTGCCCCCCGGACTAGAGATACG.